A single sample gave rise to the 22 T cell receptor beta chains below, sequenced in a study of blood T cell repertoires in COVID-19. Profiled with immunoSEQ multiplex PCR; TCRdb holds only in-frame clones, not every one. In the table there are 200,000 to 250,000 clones, roughly nine tenths of which are singletons. The sequencing sample was made of peripheral blood. Receptors were obtained from a man in his fifties or sixties with acute or convalescent COVID-19.

This rearrangement joins TRBV19 to TRBJ2-1; 15 positions agree with TRBD2. With 6 bases clipped from V and 6 bases from J, the junction kept 9 bases outside the gene matches. CDR1 and CDR2 (germline): LNHDA, SQIVND (reference sequence). The CDR3 contains 17 residues. The CDR3 bases are TGTGCCAGTAGCGGACTAGCGGGAGGGCCCGCCGGCAATGAGCAGTTCTTC. It codes for CASSGLAGGPAGNEQFF. The full variable domain, rest sourced from reference TRBV19 and TRBJ2-1, is DGGITQSPKYLFRKEGQNVTLSCEQNLNHDAMYWYRQDPGQGLRLIYYSQIVNDFQKGDIAEGYSVSREKKESFPLTVTSAQKNPTAFYLCASSGLAGGPAGNEQFFGPGTRLTVL.

The rearrangement uses TRBV3-1 (or the pseudogene TRBV3-2) and TRBJ1-1; D is possibly TRBD1 (5 bases). With 1 base removed from V and 6 bases from J, the gap between germline ends came to 15 bases. The CDR3 has 15 amino acids. Germline V gene sequence: CDR1 LGHDT, CDR2 YNNKEL (reference sequence). The CDR3 loop is CASSQAPGTAAEAFF. As DNA, the CDR3 is TGTGCCAGCAGCCAAGCTCCCGGGACTGCGGCTGAAGCTTTCTTT.

V gene TRBV18 combines with J gene TRBJ2-7; D is uncertain. CDR3 size: 14 residues. V lost 2 bases to trimming and J lost 1 base, with 9 bases between them. CDR1 and CDR2 (germline): KGHSH, LQKENI. This CDR3 is CASSPETNSYEQYF. The DNA for the CDR3 is TGTGCCAGCTCACCAGAGACAAATTCCTACGAGCAGTACTTC.

The chain joins TRBV30 to TRBJ1-1, with D hard to call. This CDR3 contains 14 residues. CDR1 is GTSNPN, CDR2 SVGIG, per germline (reference sequence). Trimming shortened V by 2 bases and J by 2 bases, and 12 bases separated the two germline ends. The CDR3 DNA reads as TGTGCCTGGAGTTTTGGGCAGGTAAACACTGAAGCTTTCTTT. This sequence encodes CAWSFGQVNTEAFF.

The chain joins TRBV5-8 to TRBJ2-1, with 11 nucleotides matching TRBD1. V gave up 2 bases and J gave up 4 bases; unmatched junction bases: 5. The CDR3 sequence is 16 residues long. Germline assignment: CDR1 SGHTS and CDR2 YDEGEE. The CDR3 DNA reads TGTGCCAGCAGCTTCCCGGGACAGGGGGTGTACAATGAGCAGTTCTTC. Protein sequence: CASSFPGQGVYNEQFF.

This chain joins TRBV12-3 or TRBV12-4 and TRBJ1-2, with 7 bases identical to TRBD1. With 7 bases clipped from V and 7 bases from J, the junction kept 9 bases outside the gene matches. CDR3 size: 13 residues. The CDR3 DNA reads as TGTGCCAGCAACCGGGACAGAGCTGGTGGCTACACCTTC. It yields the protein CASNRDRAGGYTF.

V usage is TRBV6-5 and J usage is TRBJ1-4, with D tentatively TRBD1 (5 bases). CDR1 MNHEY and CDR2 SVGAGI come from the germline V gene. The CDR3 has 14 amino acids. V shed 5 bases and J shed 8 bases, with 15 bases lying between them. The CDR3 protein is CASSRQRRDEKLFF. The CDR3 region has the DNA TGTGCCAGCAGTCGACAGCGACGCGACGAAAAACTGTTTTTT.

The chain joins TRBV15 to TRBJ1-5; D not resolved. The germline V gene encodes CDR1 LNHNV and CDR2 YYDKDF (reference sequence). The ends were cut back, 0 bases at V and 1 base at J, with 10 bases in the middle. This CDR3 is 16 amino acids long. This chain's CDR3 is CATSRDPQASNQPQHF. DNA for the CDR3: TGTGCCACCAGCAGAGATCCCCAGGCCAGCAATCAGCCCCAGCATTTT.

CDR3 loop: CASSFRQGDSTGELFF. The CDR3 DNA sequence: TGCGCCAGCAGCTTCAGACAGGGTGATTCGACCGGGGAGCTGTTTTTT. The genes are TRBV5-1 and TRBJ2-2, with 7 bases lining up with TRBD1. The length of the CDR3 is 16 residues. Germline V gene data show CDR1 as SGHRS and CDR2 as YFSETQ. The V and J ends lost 2 bases and 5 bases, in that order; junction bases with no gene match: 9.

A few counts support this clone. The chain couples TRBV18 to TRBJ1-1; 7 bases agree with TRBD1. This CDR3 is 18 amino acids long. Germline CDR1 reads KGHSH; CDR2 reads LQKENI. The junction had 16 bases not matched to a gene; V was cut back by 2 bases and J by 4 bases. The CDR3 loop reads CASSPSQVNRGRGTEAFF. The CDR3 region has the DNA TGTGCCAGCTCACCATCTCAAGTTAATAGGGGGCGCGGCACTGAAGCTTTCTTT.

The chain uses TRBV9 and TRBJ1-4; D is possibly TRBD1 (6 bases). With 0 bases removed from V and 5 bases from J, the gap between germline ends came to 11 bases. The V gene's germline CDR1 is SGDLS and CDR2 YYNGEE. The CDR3 runs 15 residues. The CDR3 is CASSVEGRGNEKLFF. CDR3 DNA: TGTGCCAGCAGCGTAGAAGGGAGGGGGAATGAAAAACTGTTTTTT.

This chain connects TRBV30 to TRBJ1-6; maybe TRBD1 (6 bases). Trimming stripped 4 bases from V and 9 bases from J, with 13 bases between. Germline V CDR1 and CDR2: GTSNPN, SVGIG (reference sequence). CDR3 size: 13 residues. CDR3 residues: CAWMARGRSPLHF. Written as DNA, the CDR3 is TGTGCCTGGATGGCCAGGGGTCGTTCACCCCTCCACTTT. Using reference TRBV30 and TRBJ1-6 for the parts outside the CDR3, the full variable domain is SQTIHQWPATLVQPVGSPLSLECTVEGTSNPNLYWYRQAAGRGLQLLFYSVGIGQISSEVPQNLSASRPQDRQFILSSKKLLLSDSGFYLCAWMARGRSPLHFGNGTRLTVT.

V and J are TRBV28 and TRBJ1-1; D gene ambiguous. The CDR3 has 12 amino acids. Looked up from germline, CDR1 is MDHEN and CDR2 is SYDVKM. V lost 6 bases and J 5 bases, leaving 10 bases between the germline ends. The CDR3 DNA reads TGTGCCAGCAGAGACATGCTTACTGAAGCTTTCTTT. Its protein is CASRDMLTEAFF.

The chain has TRBV6-2 or TRBV6-3 and TRBJ2-1; tentative D call: TRBD2 (6 bases). The CDR3 is made up of 17 amino acids. Germline-derived CDR1 and CDR2 are MNHEY and SVGEGT. V lost 6 bases to trimming and J lost 3 bases, with 21 bases between them. CDR3 coding DNA: TGTGCCAGCAGCCCTTCTGGACTCATCGGGGGCTACAATGAGCAGTTCTTC. It translates to CASSPSGLIGGYNEQFF.

The chain is built from TRBV5-4 and TRBJ2-2, with 9 bases fitting TRBD2. The germline V gene encodes CDR1 SGHNT and CDR2 YYREEE (reference sequence). The CDR3 contains 15 residues. V was pared by 4 bases and J by 6 bases, with 7 bases of the junction left unmatched. The DNA for the CDR3 is TGTGCCAGCAGCCCCGGGACTAGCTTGTCCGGGGAGCTGTTTTTT. Residues: CASSPGTSLSGELFF. The full variable domain, rest sourced from reference TRBV5-4 and TRBJ2-2, is ETGVTQSPTHLIKTRGQQVTLRCSSQSGHNTVSWYQQALGQGPQFIFQYYREEENGRGNFPPRFSGLQFPNYSSELNVNALELDDSALYLCASSPGTSLSGELFFGEGSRLTVL.

This chain uses TRBV2 with TRBJ2-4; a weak D match, TRBD1 (7 bases). The CDR3 has 15 residues. V shed 6 bases and J shed 3 bases, with 15 bases lying between them. Germline V gene data show CDR1 as SNHLY and CDR2 as FYNNEI. CDR3 amino acids: CASSEPQGGKNIQYF. The CDR3 coding sequence is TGTGCCAGCAGCGAACCCCAGGGGGGCAAAAACATTCAGTACTTC.

The chain combines TRBV27 with TRBJ2-7, with a possible D match to TRBD2 (6 bases). Trimming shortened V by 3 bases and J by 8 bases, and 20 bases separated the two germline ends. The CDR3 contains 15 residues. CDR1 is MNHEY, CDR2 SMNVEV, per germline (reference sequence). The CDR3 DNA reads TGTGCCAGCAGTTTTGGAGGGGCATACACTCCCCAGCAGTACTTC. Protein: CASSFGGAYTPQQYF.

The chain is built from TRBV30 and TRBJ1-4; no clear D. The V end was cut by 8 bases, the J end by 10 bases, with 14 bases between. The CDR3 is 11 amino acids. Germline-derived CDR1 and CDR2 are GTSNPN and SVGIG (reference sequence). DNA of the CDR3: TGTGCCGGTTATAAGCGCGGAAAACTGTTTTTT. Translation gives CAGYKRGKLFF.

The chain carries TRBV28 and TRBJ1-1; 7 nucleotides align to TRBD1. The trim removed 11 bases at V and 1 base at J, leaving 4 bases unmatched. Germline V gene lookup returns CDR1 MDHEN and CDR2 SYDVKM. The CDR3 runs 12 residues. The CDR3 spells CAGTGANTEAFF. CDR3 nucleotide sequence: TGTGCCGGCACAGGGGCGAACACTGAAGCTTTCTTT.

The rearrangement joins TRBV5-1 to TRBJ2-2; D is possibly TRBD1 (6 bases). Germline values: CDR1 SGHRS, CDR2 YFSETQ. The CDR3 extends over 16 amino acids. Trimming cost V 4 bases and J 2 bases, with 15 bases left between them. In DNA form, the CDR3 reads TGCGCCAGCAGCACCACAGGGTCCCCTAACACCGGGGAGCTGTTTTTT. Amino acids: CASSTTGSPNTGELFF.

The chain combines TRBV11-3 with TRBJ1-1, with no clear D. V gave up 5 bases and J gave up 5 bases, with 18 bases separating them. CDR1 is SGHNT, CDR2 YENEEA, per germline. This CDR3 has 15 residues. CDR3 sequence: CASSESGRGGTEAFF. CDR3 nucleotides: TGTGCCAGCAGCGAAAGTGGGAGAGGAGGGACTGAAGCTTTCTTT.

This clone has a handful of counts. The chain is built from TRBV18 and TRBJ1-1; weak D call: TRBD1 (5 bases). Looked up from germline, CDR1 is KGHSH and CDR2 is LQKENI. The CDR3 extends over 12 amino acids. V was trimmed by 1 base and J by 8 bases, leaving 8 bases between them. Written as DNA, the CDR3 is TGTGCCAGCTCACCACTGGCAGGGGAAGCTTTCTTT. Its translation: CASSPLAGEAFF.